This TCR beta chain appears in the sequencing data of a study of cytomegalovirus exposure and HLA in healthy donors. Broader study findings: Prior analysis indicated that the majority of TCR beta V segments exhibited productivity approximately 87% or approximately 30% of the time. Among the most significant clusters, several appeared linked to common viral pathogens in a later analysis. What a later analysis reportedly showed was that an Asian-associated ancestry cluster had fewer N-insertions than the approximately 670-donor mean.

Whereas donors were nominally healthy upon sampling, unrecorded immune exposures were probable. Amplification used 60 Vbeta primers and 13 Jbeta primers. Produced via immunoSEQ multiplex PCR; TCRdb's table is partial and in-frame only. The repertoire holds tens of thousands of clones, with about 63% as singletons. As for this clone: Its specificity is not known.

The CDR3 extends over 16 amino acids. Trimming took 6 bases from V and 6 from J, leaving 24 bases between them. Germline V lookup: CDR1 MNHNY, CDR2 SVGAGI (reference sequence). The clonotype comes from a woman in her twenties or thirties in good health and CMV-seronegative. The gene calls are TRBV6-6 and TRBJ2-7; tentatively, D is TRBD1 (5 bases). Material for sequencing was PBMCs. CDR3 nucleotides: TGTGCCAGCAGCCGTACCGAGCAGGGTATAGGATTCGAGCAGTACTTC. It encodes CASSRTEQGIGFEQYF.